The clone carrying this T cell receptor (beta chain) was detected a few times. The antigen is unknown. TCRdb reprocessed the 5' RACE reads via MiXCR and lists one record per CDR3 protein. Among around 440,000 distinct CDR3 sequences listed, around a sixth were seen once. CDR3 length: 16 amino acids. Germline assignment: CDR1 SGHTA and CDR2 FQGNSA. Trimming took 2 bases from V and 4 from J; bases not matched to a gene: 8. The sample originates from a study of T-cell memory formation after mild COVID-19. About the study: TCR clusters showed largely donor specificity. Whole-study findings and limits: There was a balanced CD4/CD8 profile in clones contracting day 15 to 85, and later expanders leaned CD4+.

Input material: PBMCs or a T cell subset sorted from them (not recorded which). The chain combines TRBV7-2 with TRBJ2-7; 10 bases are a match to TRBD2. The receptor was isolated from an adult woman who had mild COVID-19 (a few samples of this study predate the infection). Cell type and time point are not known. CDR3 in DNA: TGTGCCAGCAGCTTACCCGCACAACTAGCGGGGTACGAGCAGTACTTC. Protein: CASSLPAQLAGYEQYF.